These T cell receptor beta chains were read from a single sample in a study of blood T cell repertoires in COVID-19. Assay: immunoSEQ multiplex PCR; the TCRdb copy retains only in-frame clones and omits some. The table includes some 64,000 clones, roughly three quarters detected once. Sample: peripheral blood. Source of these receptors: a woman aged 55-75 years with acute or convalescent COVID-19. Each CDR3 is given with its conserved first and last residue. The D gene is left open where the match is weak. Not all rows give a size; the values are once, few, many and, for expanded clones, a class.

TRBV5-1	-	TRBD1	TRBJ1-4	CASSPNRQGINEKLFF	TGCGCCAGCAGCCCCAACCGACAGGGCATAAATGAAAAACTGTTTTTT
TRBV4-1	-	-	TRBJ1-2	CASSQSGGYGYTF	TGCGCCAGCAGCCAATCTGGGGGGTATGGCTACACCTTC
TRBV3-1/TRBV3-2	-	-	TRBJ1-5	CASSQGRDYQPQHF	TGTGCCAGCAGCCAAGGCAGGGACTATCAGCCCCAGCATTTT
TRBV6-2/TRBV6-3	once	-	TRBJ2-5	CASSYYRKETQYF	TGTGCCAGCAGTTATTACAGAAAAGAGACCCAGTACTTC
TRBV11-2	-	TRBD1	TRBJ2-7	CASSDRGRGSYEQYF	TGTGCCAGCAGCGATAGGGGCAGGGGGTCTTACGAGCAGTACTTC
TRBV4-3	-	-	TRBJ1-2	CASSRQGAGRNYGYTF	TGCGCCAGCAGCCGCCAAGGTGCCGGGAGAAACTATGGCTACACCTTC
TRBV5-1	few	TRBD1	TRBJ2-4	CASSNPPTGGDPPGRNIQYF	TGCGCCAGCAGCAACCCACCAACAGGGGGCGATCCCCCCGGTCGAAACATTCAGTACTTC
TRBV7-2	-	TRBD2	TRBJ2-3	CASSLGKAGGLSADTQYF	TGTGCCAGCAGCTTAGGGAAGGCGGGGGGGCTTTCAGCAGATACGCAGTATTTT
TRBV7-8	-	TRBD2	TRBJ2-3	CASSRTSGGLGTDTQYF	TGTGCCAGCAGCCGGACTAGCGGGGGGTTGGGCACAGATACGCAGTATTTT
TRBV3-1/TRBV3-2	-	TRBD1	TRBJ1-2	CASSPSTRQGVYGYTF	TGTGCCAGCAGCCCTTCGACCCGACAGGGGGTCTATGGCTACACCTTC
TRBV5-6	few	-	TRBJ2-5	CASSFDYKQARIQYF	TGTGCCAGCAGCTTCGATTATAAACAGGCCCGCATCCAGTACTTC
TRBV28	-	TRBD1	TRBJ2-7	CASRTSGTDTYEQYF	TGTGCCAGCAGAACATCCGGGACAGACACCTACGAGCAGTACTTC
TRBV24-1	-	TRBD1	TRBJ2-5	CATSEGGQGQETQYF	TGTGCCACCAGTGAGGGGGGACAGGGACAAGAGACCCAGTACTTC
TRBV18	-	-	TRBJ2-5	CASSPRRRGETQYF	TGTGCCAGCTCACCAAGAAGGAGAGGAGAGACCCAGTACTTC
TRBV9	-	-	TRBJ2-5	CASSVGGGGQETQYF	TGTGCCAGCAGCGTAGGGGGCGGAGGGCAAGAGACCCAGTACTTC
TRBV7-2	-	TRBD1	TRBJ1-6	CASSFGATGGYNSPLHF	TGTGCCAGCAGCTTTGGAGCTACAGGGGGCTATAATTCACCCCTCCACTTT
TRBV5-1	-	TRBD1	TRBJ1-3	CASSSSWAGGNGNTIYF	TGCGCCAGCAGCTCATCATGGGCAGGGGGGAACGGAAACACCATATATTTT
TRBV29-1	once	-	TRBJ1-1	CSVVLVRESEAFF	TGCAGCGTTGTTCTAGTCCGTGAGTCTGAAGCTTTCTTT
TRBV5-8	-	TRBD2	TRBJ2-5	CASSAWGGQETQYF	TGTGCCAGCAGCGCTTGGGGGGGCCAAGAGACCCAGTACTTC
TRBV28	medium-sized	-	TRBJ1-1	CASSFPAGVEAFF	TGTGCCAGCAGTTTCCCCGCGGGGGTTGAAGCTTTCTTT
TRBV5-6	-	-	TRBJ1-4	CASSSTGINEKLFF	TGTGCCAGCAGCTCAACGGGGATTAATGAAAAACTGTTTTTT
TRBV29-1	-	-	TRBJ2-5	CSVEAAGGTQYF	TGCAGCGTTGAGGCAGCCGGGGGGACCCAGTACTTC
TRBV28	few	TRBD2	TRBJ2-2	CASSSGLDGGELFF	TGTGCCAGCAGCTCTGGACTAGACGGCGGGGAGCTGTTTTTT
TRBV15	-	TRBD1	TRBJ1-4	CATSRAKGQTNEKLFF	TGTGCCACCAGCAGAGCGAAGGGACAGACAAATGAAAAACTGTTTTTT
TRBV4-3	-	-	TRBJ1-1	CASSQDRGIAEAFF	TGCGCCAGCAGCCAAGACAGGGGAATAGCTGAAGCTTTCTTT
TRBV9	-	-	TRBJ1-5	CASSAAGTNQPQHF	TGTGCCAGCAGTGCAGCCGGGACTAACCAGCCCCAGCATTTT
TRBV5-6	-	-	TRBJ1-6	CASSLEQGTQNSPLHF	TGTGCCAGCAGCTTGGAACAGGGTACTCAAAATTCACCCCTCCACTTT
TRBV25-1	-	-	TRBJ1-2	CASSEGGNYGYTF	TGTGCCAGCAGTGAAGGGGGGAACTATGGCTACACCTTC